This TCR beta chain was sequenced for a study of a mutant IDH1 vaccine in newly diagnosed glioma (dated by TCRdb to the early 2020s). The study in broad terms: Across visits V03 through V10, patients got a total of eight vaccinations, given in weeks 1, 3, 5, 7, 11, 15, 19 and 23. Vaccination was initiated 4-6 weeks after radiotherapy alone, or concurrently with temozolomide cycles in the chemotherapy-containing groups. Of the approximately 29 treated patients, approximately 60% were male and approximately 40% were female, and a mean age of around 40 years was recorded. Peripheral blood samples were drawn at six visits, namely V03 (baseline), V05, V07, V10, V12 and V13. Longitudinal TCRB deep sequencing was performed for roughly 25 treated patients wherever samples were available for exploratory analyses. Prior to enrollment, standard therapy consisting of radiotherapy alone, temozolomide alone, or radiochemotherapy with temozolomide had been administered to patients, with the combination being received by most patients. Points the paper makes about the study in general: No apparent relationship was observed between pseudoprogression and alterations in the top peripheral T cell clonotypes detected by TCRB sequencing. The authors stated that sample limitations prevented analyses of patient blood samples from being reproduced. PBMC samples for TCRB deep sequencing were selected based on availability. Vaccine-induced immune responses across multiple MHC alleles were detected in about 93% of patients.

The time point tag for this specimen amounts to: week 11, during vaccination. Every vaccine dose consisted of 300 ug of a 20-mer mutant IDH1 peptide in Montanide, administered subcutaneously together with topical imiquimod. All donors had newly diagnosed IDH1-mutant astrocytomas of WHO grade 3 or 4 that showed loss of nuclear ATRX. The samples were drawn from NOA16, a multicentre, single-arm, open-label phase I trial in Germany that tested a mutant IDH1 peptide vaccine in humans for the first time. The DNeasy Blood and Tissue Kit was used to extract genomic DNA from EDTA blood for TCRB sequencing. To note about this clone: Its target antigen remains unknown. Base quality data are lacking; no much larger clone is found one base away.

Receptors were amplified or captured by the immunoSEQ multiplex PCR assay. Rearranged TCR beta chain sequences were amplified with the hsTCRB Kit following the manufacturer's protocol. An Illumina MiSeq was used to sequence the TCRB libraries. As for the authors' bioinformatics: The kit vendor's proprietary platform handled demultiplexing, trimming and gene mapping. Sourced from immuneACCESS, this table was stored by TCRdb with only in-frame sequences that have V and J called. A share of the clones is absent; for the studies checked, an unresolved V gene accounts for under half, and the remainder has no known explanation. V and J calls and clone size follow that table, whereas D and trimming were derived from the DNA. In this sample the table shows fewer than 150,000 clones, approximately 87% of which occur a single time. The ten top clones hold 0.55% to 0.7% of the sample. The receptor's source is a woman aged 45-65 years with glioma. This material consisted of PBMCs, taken from a glioma patient whose treatment included an IDH1 peptide vaccine.

The nucleotides read TGCAGTGCCCCCCACAATGAGCAGTTCTTC. It translates as CSAPHNEQFF. The rearranged segments are TRBV20-1 and TRBJ2-1; the D gene is unclear. V loses 6 bases of germline sequence and J loses 5 bases, and the interval between the two ends is 5 bases. CDR1 and CDR2 were assigned from the germline V gene (reference sequence) as DFQATT and SNEGSKA. The CDR3 numbers 10 residues from cysteine through phenylalanine. The CDR3 DNA has 30 bases and is translated from base 1.